This entry features one T cell receptor beta chain sequence. It lacks a known antigen. The junction and the germline gene differ at one end; a read error may be behind it. The sample comes from a study of post-analysis software for immune sequencing data (dated by TCRdb to the mid-2010s). General notes on the study: The recorded disease courses included relapsing-remitting, secondary progressive and progressive-relapsing multiple sclerosis, and some patients had no subtype annotation. The patient repertoires were compared against approximately ten previously published healthy control repertoires obtained from donors aged roughly 6 to 26 years. A subset of samples was prepared in parallel using single-end sample barcoding, then pooled and co-amplified after Illumina adapter ligation. Study-level results and caveats: The multiple sclerosis patient group was slightly younger than the control group. Four or five TRBV segments, including TRBV5-6, TRBV5-1 and TRBV20-1, were significantly more frequent in patients than controls. Compared with controls, multiple sclerosis patients had significantly lower normalized Chao1 diversity, a finding suggesting substantial peripheral T-cell clonal expansion. Direct clustering with F measure showed strong co-clustering of samples prepared in the same batch, prompting a batch-effect correction.

To demonstrate the VDJtools post-analysis software, the study profiled TCR beta repertoires from the peripheral blood of about 13 young patients with multiple sclerosis. The multiple sclerosis patients were children and adolescents between roughly 6 and 16 years of age. Library prep was done by PCR. TCRdb names Illumina HiSeq 2500 as the instrument used. Unique molecular identifiers were incorporated into TCR beta cDNA libraries to reduce PCR and sequencing biases. Some 500,000 cDNA molecules were obtained per 1 to 10 million input T cells, so each molecule approximated one T cell. The patient libraries were prepared and sequenced using the same protocol as the earlier healthy control dataset. Samples belonging to the same batch were prepared together, multiplexed and sequenced on a shared HiSeq lane. The original methods were these. MIGEC handled the raw barcoded reads, throwing out single-read molecular identifier groups before consensus assembly and CDR3 extraction. Clonotype tables were post-analysed with VDJtools, normalizing diversity by down-sampling all datasets to the smallest sample size. Repertoire overlap clustering matched CDR3 amino acid but not nucleotide sequences to correct batch-related cross-sample contamination. TCRdb trimmed the raw reads at Q25, called clones with MiXCR and kept productive beta chains. Duplicate CDR3 protein sequences are folded into a single record with the most common DNA and genes. These V and J calls are TCRdb output, not the study's own analysis. This sample is represented by some 690,000 distinct CDR3 sequences; around 27% of them were singletons. 0.55% to 0.65% of the sample is held by the ten biggest clonotypes.

CDR1 and CDR2 (MNHEY, SMNVEV) derive from the germline V gene (reference sequence). Taken from cysteine to phenylalanine, the CDR3 has 17 residues. Of all the DNA, just the CDR3 is kept, 51 bases in frame from base 1. The specimen was blood. The chain employs TRBV27 and TRBJ2-3, with TRBD2 matching 11 junction bases. This TCR came from a girl aged 10-17 years with multiple sclerosis. The nucleotide sequence is given as TGTGCCAGCAGTTTTCTACTAGCGGGAGTAGGCACAAATACGCAGTATTTT. The encoded protein is CASSFLLAGVGTNTQYF.